This T cell receptor beta chain is from a study of circulating tumor DNA in untreated peripheral T-cell lymphoma. General study points: Baseline tissues yielded approximately 83% and baseline serum roughly 64% tumor-specific clonotype detection.

Method: immunoSEQ multiplex PCR; TCRdb's copy keeps in-frame clones and lacks some. Altogether fewer than 3,500 clones are present, roughly 64% being singletons, with the ten largest covering roughly 8%. This tumor tissue came from a pretreatment baseline collection. In germline, CDR1 is MDHEN, CDR2 SYDVKM. This CDR3 has 15 amino acids. Trimming pared 6 bases from V and 0 bases from J, leaving 15 bases between. By sample share, this clone is medium-sized (0.01 to 0.1%). The antigen is unknown. The gene calls are TRBV28 and TRBJ2-7, with D uncertain. What was sequenced was tumor tissue. The clonotype comes from a human donor with peripheral T-cell lymphoma. CDR3 coding DNA: TGTGCCAGCAGACCTCAGGTCGTATACTCCTACGAGCAGTACTTC. Protein sequence: CASRPQVVYSYEQYF.